The clone carrying this TCR beta chain was seen a single time. Its cognate antigen is unknown. This entry is derived from a study of cytomegalovirus exposure and HLA in healthy donors. Findings and limits, study-wide: Most TCR sequences were rare, but some public TCRs occurred in many donors. Associated with cytomegalovirus, according to the listing, were 150 to 200 TCR beta chains. Later genetic work tied a missense DCLRE1C variant to beta-chain V and J trimming.

Donors likely had unrecorded immune exposures despite being nominally healthy when sampled. The PCR made use of 60 Vbeta and 13 Jbeta primers. Profiling relied on immunoSEQ multiplex PCR, and the TCRdb table lists in-frame clones only, not all of them. The sample lists around 160,000 clones, roughly four fifths occurring once. The CDR3 extends over 17 amino acids. With V trimmed by 0 bases and J by 0 bases, 8 bases remained unmatched. Germline V gives CDR1 SGHKS, CDR2 YYEKEE (reference sequence). The TCR comes from a middle-aged man in good health and CMV-seropositive. The specimen was PBMCs. The gene calls are TRBV5-5 and TRBJ1-1, with TRBD1 matching over 7 bases. CDR3 nucleotides: TGTGCCAGCAGCTTGGTTACAGGGGTGACTTTGAACACTGAAGCTTTCTTT. Its protein is CASSLVTGVTLNTEAFF.